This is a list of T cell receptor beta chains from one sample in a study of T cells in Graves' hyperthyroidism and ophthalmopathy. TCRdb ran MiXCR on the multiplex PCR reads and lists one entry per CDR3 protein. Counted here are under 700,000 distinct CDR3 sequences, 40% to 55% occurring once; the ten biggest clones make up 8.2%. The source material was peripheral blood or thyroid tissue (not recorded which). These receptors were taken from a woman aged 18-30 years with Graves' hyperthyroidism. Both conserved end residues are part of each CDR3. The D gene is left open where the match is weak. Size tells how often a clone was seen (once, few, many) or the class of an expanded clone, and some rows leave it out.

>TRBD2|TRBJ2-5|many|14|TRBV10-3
CAIKVAGGQETQYF
TGTGCCATCAAAGTAGCGGGAGGACAAGAGACCCAGTACTTC
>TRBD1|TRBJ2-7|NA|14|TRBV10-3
CAISAGQATREQYF
TGTGCCATCAGTGCGGGACAGGCGACTCGGGAGCAGTACTTC
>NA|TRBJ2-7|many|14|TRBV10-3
CAISRDTLDYEQYF
TGTGCCATCAGCCGCGACACCCTCGACTACGAGCAGTACTTC
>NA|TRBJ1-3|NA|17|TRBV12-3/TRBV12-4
CASSSLPQANSGNTIYF
TGTGCCAGCAGTTCCTTACCTCAAGCCAACTCTGGAAACACCATATATTTT
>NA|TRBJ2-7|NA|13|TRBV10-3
CASIDRKAYEQYF
TGTGCCAGCATCGACCGTAAAGCCTACGAGCAGTACTTC
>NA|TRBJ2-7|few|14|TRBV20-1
CSASVPGISYEQYF
TGCAGTGCAAGCGTACCGGGTATCTCATACGAGCAGTACTTC
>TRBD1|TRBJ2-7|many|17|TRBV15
CATSRDRGQGASYEQYF
TGTGCCACCAGCAGAGATCGGGGACAGGGGGCGAGCTACGAGCAGTACTTC
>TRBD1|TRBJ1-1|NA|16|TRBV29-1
CSVERTGEAMNTEAFF
TGCAGCGTTGAGCGGACAGGGGAGGCCATGAACACTGAAGCTTTCTTT
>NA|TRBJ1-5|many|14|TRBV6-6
CATAGGGANQPQHF
TGTGCCACCGCGGGTGGGGGCGCCAATCAGCCCCAGCATTTT
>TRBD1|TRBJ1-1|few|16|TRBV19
CASSDLPGTVNTEAFF
TGTGCCAGTAGTGACCTCCCCGGGACAGTGAACACTGAAGCTTTCTTT
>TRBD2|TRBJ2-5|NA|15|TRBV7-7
CASSAGLAAGETQYF
TGTGCCAGCAGCGCGGGACTAGCGGCTGGGGAGACCCAGTACTTC
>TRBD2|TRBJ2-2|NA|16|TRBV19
CASSIRASGTTGELFF
TGTGCCAGTAGTATCAGGGCTAGCGGGACCACCGGGGAGCTGTTTTTT
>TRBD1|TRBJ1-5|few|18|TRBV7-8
CASSLALMGQGGNQPQHF
TGTGCCAGCAGCTTAGCACTCATGGGACAGGGTGGCAATCAGCCCCAGCATTTT
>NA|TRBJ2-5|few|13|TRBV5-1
CASSPGRDETQYF
TGCGCCAGCTCTCCCGGCAGGGATGAGACCCAGTACTTC
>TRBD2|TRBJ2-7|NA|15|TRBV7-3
CASSVPSGSSYEQYF
TGTGCCAGCAGCGTTCCAAGCGGGAGCTCCTACGAGCAGTACTTC
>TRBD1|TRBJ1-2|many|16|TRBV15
CATSRDVGQGYYGYTF
TGTGCCACCAGCAGAGATGTGGGACAGGGCTACTATGGCTACACCTTC
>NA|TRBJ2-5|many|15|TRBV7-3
CASSPSGVERETQYF
TGTGCCAGCAGCCCCAGCGGAGTCGAGAGGGAGACCCAGTACTTC
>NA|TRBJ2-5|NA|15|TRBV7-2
CASSLDPSGGETQYF
TGTGCCAGCAGCTTAGATCCGTCGGGGGGCGAGACCCAGTACTTC
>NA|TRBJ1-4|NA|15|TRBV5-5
CASRADGRTNEKLFF
TGTGCCAGCAGGGCAGACGGCCGGACTAATGAAAAACTGTTTTTT
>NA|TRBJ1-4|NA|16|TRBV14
CASSQQCLQDCEKLFF
TGTGCCAGCAGCCAACAGTGTCTACAGGACTGTGAAAAACTGTTTTTT
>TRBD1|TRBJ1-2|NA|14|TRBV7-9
CASSHSDRAPGYTF
TGTGCCAGCAGCCACTCTGACAGGGCTCCCGGCTACACCTTC
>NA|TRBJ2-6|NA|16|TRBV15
CATSRGRDSGANGLTF
TGTGCCACCAGCAGAGGTCGGGACTCTGGGGCCAACGGCCTGACTTTC
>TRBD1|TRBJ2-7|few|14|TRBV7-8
CASSSGQGFEEQYF
TGTGCCAGCAGCTCAGGACAGGGTTTTGAGGAGCAGTACTTC
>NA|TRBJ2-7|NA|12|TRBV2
CASSTNTYEQYF
TGTGCCAGCAGTACAAACACCTACGAGCAGTACTTC
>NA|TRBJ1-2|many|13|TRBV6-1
CASSEDRMRGYTF
TGCGCCAGCAGTGAGGACAGAATGAGGGGCTACACCTTC
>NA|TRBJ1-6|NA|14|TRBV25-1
CASSLRQGSSPLHF
TGTGCCAGCAGTTTACGGCAGGGGAGCTCACCCCTCCACTTT
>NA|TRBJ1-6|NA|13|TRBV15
CASSAQGNSPLHF
TGTGCCAGCAGCGCCCAGGGGAATTCACCCCTCCACTTT
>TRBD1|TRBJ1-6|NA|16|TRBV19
CASIGTANSYNSPLHF
TGTGCCAGTATCGGGACAGCCAACTCCTATAATTCACCCCTCCACTTT
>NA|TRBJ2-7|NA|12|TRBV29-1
CSAGSGYYEQYF
TGCAGCGCAGGGAGTGGCTACTACGAGCAGTACTTC
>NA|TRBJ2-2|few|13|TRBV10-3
CATEGQDTGELFF
TGTGCCACCGAGGGTCAAGACACCGGGGAGCTGTTTTTT
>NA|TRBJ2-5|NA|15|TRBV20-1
CSGKNRGYEVETQYF
TGCAGTGGGAAGAACCGGGGCTACGAGGTCGAGACCCAGTACTTC
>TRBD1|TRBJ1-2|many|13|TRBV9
CASNRQGDYGYTF
TGTGCCAGCAACCGACAGGGCGACTATGGCTACACCTTC
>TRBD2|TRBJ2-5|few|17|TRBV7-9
CASSPGTSGAQKGTQYF
TGTGCCAGCAGCCCAGGGACTAGCGGAGCCCAGAAGGGGACCCAGTACTTC
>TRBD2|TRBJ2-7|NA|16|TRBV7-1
CASSSGTSGIRHEQYF
TGTGCCAGCAGCTCCGGGACTAGCGGGATCCGCCACGAGCAGTACTTC
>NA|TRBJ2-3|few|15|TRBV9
CASSREDSYRDTQYF
TGTGCCAGCAGCCGAGAAGACTCATACCGTGATACGCAGTATTTT
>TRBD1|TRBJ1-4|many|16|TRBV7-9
CASIRQGAIHGEKLFF
TGTGCCAGCATCCGTCAGGGGGCGATACACGGTGAAAAACTGTTTTTT
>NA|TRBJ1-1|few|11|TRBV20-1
CSARDGPEAFF
TGCAGTGCTAGAGATGGGCCTGAAGCTTTCTTT
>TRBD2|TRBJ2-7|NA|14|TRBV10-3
CAIRGASGVYEQYF
TGTGCCATCAGGGGGGCTAGCGGGGTCTACGAGCAGTACTTC
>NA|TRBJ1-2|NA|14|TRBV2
CASSYSSGGYGYTF
TGTGCCAGCAGTTACTCGTCCGGAGGCTATGGCTACACCTTC
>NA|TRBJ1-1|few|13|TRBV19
CASSIATGTEAFF
TGTGCCAGTAGTATTGCTACGGGGACTGAAGCTTTCTTT
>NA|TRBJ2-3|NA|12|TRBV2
CASNTRTDTQYF
TGTGCCAGCAACACAAGGACAGATACGCAGTATTTT
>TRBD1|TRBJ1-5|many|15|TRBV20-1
CSARFGTGGNQPQHF
TGCAGTGCTAGGTTCGGGACAGGGGGCAATCAGCCCCAGCATTTT
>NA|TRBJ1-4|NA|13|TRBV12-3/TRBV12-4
CASRGTLGEKLFF
TGTGCCAGCAGAGGGACCTTGGGTGAAAAACTGTTTTTT
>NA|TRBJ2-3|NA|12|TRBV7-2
CASSQDTDTQYF
TGCGCCAGCAGCCAAGATACAGATACGCAGTATTTT
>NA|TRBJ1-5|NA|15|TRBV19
CASSILAESNQPQHF
TGTGCCAGTAGTATTTTGGCAGAGAGCAATCAGCCCCAGCATTTT
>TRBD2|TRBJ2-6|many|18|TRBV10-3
CAISELAGDLSGANVLTF
TGTGCCATCAGTGAGTTAGCGGGAGACCTCTCTGGGGCCAACGTCCTGACTTTC
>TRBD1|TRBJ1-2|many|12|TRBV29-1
CSVTGGQDGYTF
TGCAGCGTGACAGGGGGTCAGGATGGCTACACCTTC
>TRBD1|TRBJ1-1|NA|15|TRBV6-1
CASSEGTGTDTEAFF
TGTGCCAGCAGTGAAGGGACAGGGACGGACACTGAAGCTTTCTTT
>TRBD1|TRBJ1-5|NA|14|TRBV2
CASRRTGYNQPQHF
TGTGCCAGCAGACGGACAGGTTACAATCAGCCCCAGCATTTT
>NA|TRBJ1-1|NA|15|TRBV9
CASSGWSRANTEAFF
TGTGCCAGCAGTGGATGGAGCCGGGCAAACACTGAAGCTTTCTTT
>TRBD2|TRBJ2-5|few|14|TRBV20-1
CSAAGTSNLETQYF
TGCAGTGCGGCCGGGACTAGTAATCTAGAGACCCAGTACTTC
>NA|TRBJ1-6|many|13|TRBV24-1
CATSGGYNSPLHF
TGTGCCACCAGTGGGGGTTATAATTCACCCCTCCACTTT
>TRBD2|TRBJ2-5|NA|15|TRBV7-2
CASSEGLAVQETQYF
TGTGCCAGCAGCGAGGGACTAGCGGTCCAAGAGACCCAGTACTTC
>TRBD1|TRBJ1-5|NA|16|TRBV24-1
CATSDRTGGDSQPQHF
TGTGCCACCAGTGATCGGACAGGTGGGGACAGTCAGCCCCAGCATTTT
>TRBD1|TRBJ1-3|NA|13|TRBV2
CASNRGPGNTIYF
TGTGCCAGCAACAGGGGGCCCGGAAACACCATATATTTT
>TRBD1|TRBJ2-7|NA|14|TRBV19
CASSPIGTVYEQYF
TGTGCCAGTAGTCCCATCGGGACAGTCTACGAGCAGTACTTC
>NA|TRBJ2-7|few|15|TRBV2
CASSEGAAVSYEQYF
TGTGCCAGCAGTGAAGGGGCGGCCGTAAGCTACGAGCAGTACTTC
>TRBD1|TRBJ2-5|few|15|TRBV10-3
CASSFETGTQETQYF
TGTGCCAGCAGTTTCGAGACAGGGACGCAAGAGACCCAGTACTTC
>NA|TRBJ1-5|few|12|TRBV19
CASSKGLQPQHF
TGTGCCAGTAGTAAGGGCCTTCAGCCCCAGCATTTT
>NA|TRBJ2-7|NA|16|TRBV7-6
CASSHASLAAHYEQYF
TGCGCCAGCAGCCACGCCTCCCTGGCGGCCCACTACGAGCAGTACTTC